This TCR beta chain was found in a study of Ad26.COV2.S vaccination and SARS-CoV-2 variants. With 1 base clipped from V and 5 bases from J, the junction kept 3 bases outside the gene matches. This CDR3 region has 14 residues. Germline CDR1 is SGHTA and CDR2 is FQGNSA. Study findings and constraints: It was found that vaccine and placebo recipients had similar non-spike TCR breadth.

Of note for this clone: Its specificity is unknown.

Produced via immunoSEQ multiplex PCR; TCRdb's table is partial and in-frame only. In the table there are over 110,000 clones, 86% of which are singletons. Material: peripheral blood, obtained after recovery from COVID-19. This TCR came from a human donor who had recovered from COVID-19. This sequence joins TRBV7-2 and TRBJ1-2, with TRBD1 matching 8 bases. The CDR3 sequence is CASSLVRQGYGYTF. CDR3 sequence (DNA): TGTGCCAGCAGCTTAGTCCGACAGGGGTATGGCTACACCTTC.